One TCR beta chain is described in this entry. The CDR3 is 15 residues long. Germline values: CDR1 MGHDK, CDR2 SYGVNS. V shed 4 bases, J shed 3 bases, and the junction held 9 bases outside the gene matches. This entry is derived from a study of cytomegalovirus exposure and HLA in healthy donors. PCR used 60 Vbeta primers and 13 Jbeta primers. Sequencing was performed with immunoSEQ multiplex PCR; in TCRdb, only in-frame clones are kept and a portion is missing. The profile shows around 140,000 clones, roughly 74% of them singletons. The source is a woman younger than 35 in good health and CMV-seropositive. The V and J genes are TRBV25-1 and TRBJ2-7; 7 nucleotides agree with TRBD1. The sequenced sample consisted of PBMCs. DNA of the CDR3: TGTGCCAGCAGTGGCCAACAGGGGAAGGGCTACGAGCAGTACTTC. It specifies CASSGQQGKGYEQYF.